Below, one T cell receptor (beta chain) is given with its context. Clones were read by immunoSEQ multiplex PCR, and TCRdb kept only the in-frame ones, dropping some. This sample yields about 24,000 clones, of which about 87% are seen a single time; 28% belongs to the top ten. This CDR3 is 14 amino acids long. Per germline, CDR1 SGHAT and CDR2 FQNNGV. V gave up 4 bases and J gave up 4 bases, with 11 bases separating them. Treatment in this sample: preoperative locoregional IRX-2 cytokine immunotherapy. This phase Ib study tested locoregional IRX-2 cytokine immunotherapy given before surgery. The data are from a study of preoperative IRX-2 immunotherapy in early breast cancer.

This clonotype originated in a human donor with breast cancer. The sequenced sample was tumor tissue, obtained after IRX-2 immunotherapy. V is TRBV11-2 and J is TRBJ1-3; tentative D call: TRBD1 (5 bases). This CDR3 is CASSYAGSGNTIYF. The CDR3 DNA sequence: TGTGCCAGCAGCTATGCAGGGTCGGGAAACACCATATATTTT.